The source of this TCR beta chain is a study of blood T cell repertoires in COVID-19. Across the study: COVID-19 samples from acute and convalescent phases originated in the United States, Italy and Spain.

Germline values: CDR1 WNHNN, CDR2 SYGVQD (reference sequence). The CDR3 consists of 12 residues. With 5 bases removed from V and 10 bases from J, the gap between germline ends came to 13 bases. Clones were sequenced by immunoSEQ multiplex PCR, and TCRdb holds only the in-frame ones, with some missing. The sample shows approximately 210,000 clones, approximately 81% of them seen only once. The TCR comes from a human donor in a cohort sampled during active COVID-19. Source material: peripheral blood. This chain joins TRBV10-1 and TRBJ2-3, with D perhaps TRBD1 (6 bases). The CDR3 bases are TGCGCCAGCAGTTTGGACAGCAACTCGCAGTATTTT. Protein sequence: CASSLDSNSQYF.